Reported below is one T cell receptor (beta chain). The sample is drawn from a study of blood T cell repertoires in COVID-19. The wider study: Samples representing acute and convalescent COVID-19 were sourced from the United States, Italy and Spain. T cells, B-cell-depleted T cells, or PBMCs supplied cDNA or gDNA.

The CDR3 is made up of 13 amino acids. Germline CDR1 reads SGHTA; CDR2 reads FQGTGA. V gave up 5 bases and J gave up 9 bases; unmatched junction bases: 7. Assay: immunoSEQ multiplex PCR; the TCRdb copy retains only in-frame clones and omits some. This table has around 400,000 clones, around 87% appearing once. The chain has TRBV7-3 and TRBJ2-1; the match to TRBD2 covers 7 bases. The sample consisted of peripheral blood. The TCR was taken from a woman younger than 45 with COVID-19, enrolled during active disease. The CDR3 DNA follows: TGTGCCAGCAGCCCCGAGGGAGGGATTGAGCAGTTCTTC. Protein: CASSPEGGIEQFF.